This T cell receptor (beta chain) was obtained from a study of OX40 agonist ivuxolimab in advanced cancers. Study at large: Those enrolled were less than 85% male, with a mean age of 60 years and ages from roughly 20 to 85.

Trimming took off 4 bases at V and 5 bases at J, with 11 bases between the two ends. From germline, CDR1 is SGHVS and CDR2 FQNEAQ. The CDR3 loop spans 13 amino acids. This clone is medium-sized. Measured with immunoSEQ multiplex PCR; TCRdb has only the in-frame clones, and not every one. The sample lists about 15,000 clones, 50% to 75% occurring once. The chain is built from TRBV7-8 and TRBJ1-1, with D uncertain. The clonotype was recovered from an adult with an advanced solid tumor such as melanoma, head and neck, liver or kidney cancer. Sequences were derived from CD4+ or CD8+ T cells sorted from blood, sampled in a trial of the OX40 agonist ivuxolimab. CDR3 nucleotides: TGTGCCAGCAGCTCACACCTGTTTACTGAAGCTTTCTTT. Its translation is CASSSHLFTEAFF.